Each of the 8 T cell receptor beta chains below was sequenced from the same sample in a study of shared clonotypes between healthy human individuals. Produced via immunoSEQ multiplex PCR; TCRdb's table is partial and in-frame only. Here the sample spans about 2.4 million clones, roughly 93% being singletons. Sequenced material: naive CD4+ T cells from PBMCs. Noted subset: CD45RA+ positively selected. The receptors shown here come from a man aged 18-30 years in good health. Some clones in this sample may be carry-over from other donors' samples.

The chain carries TRBV27 and TRBJ1-5, with D possibly matching TRBD1 (5 bases). This CDR3 is 14 amino acids long. Germline CDR1 is MNHEY and CDR2 is SMNVEV (reference sequence). V lost 4 bases and J lost 4, with 11 bases in between. The CDR3 coding sequence is TGTGCCAGCAGTTCGGGGGAGAGTAATCAGCCCCAGCATTTT. Translated, it gives CASSSGESNQPQHF.

The chain employs TRBV2 and TRBJ2-1; D may correspond to TRBD1 or TRBD2 (6 bases each). In germline, CDR1 is SNHLY, CDR2 FYNNEI. This CDR3 comprises 13 residues. V lost 11 bases, J lost 0 bases, and 11 bases lay in between. The CDR3 reads CASEGGSYNEQFF. CDR3 bases: TGTGCCTCCGAGGGGGGCTCCTACAATGAGCAGTTCTTC.

The chain couples TRBV11-1 to TRBJ1-1; TRBD1 agrees at 7 bases. Germline-derived CDR1 and CDR2 are SGHAT and FQDESV (reference sequence). The CDR3 covers 13 residues. V lost 3 bases, J lost 4 bases, and 2 bases stayed unmatched. Here the CDR3 reads CASSLRQGTEAFF. Written as DNA, the CDR3 is TGTGCCAGCAGCTTGCGACAGGGCACTGAAGCTTTCTTT.

The V and J genes are TRBV5-4 and TRBJ1-3, with TRBD1 matching 8 bases. The ends lost 4 bases at V and 3 bases at J; junction bases unmatched: 12. The CDR3 is 17 residues long. In germline, CDR1 is SGHNT, CDR2 YYREEE (reference sequence). CDR3 region: CASSPVGQGARGNTIYF. The DNA of the CDR3 is TGTGCCAGCAGCCCGGTGGGTCAGGGGGCGCGTGGAAACACCATATATTTT.

This chain uses TRBV6-6 with TRBJ2-3, with D possibly TRBD2 on 6 matching bases. The length of the CDR3 is 16 residues. The germline V gene has CDR1 MNHNY and CDR2 SVGAGI (reference sequence). The V end was cut by 2 bases, the J end by 0 bases, with 12 bases between. CDR3 bases: TGTGCCAGCAGTTACCCCCAGGACTATAGCACAGATACGCAGTATTTT. Protein product: CASSYPQDYSTDTQYF.

This clone was counted a single time. The chain employs TRBV6-6 and TRBJ2-5; D perhaps matches TRBD1 (5 bases). Trimming cost V 6 bases and J 1 base, with 15 bases left between them. The CDR3 consists of 15 residues. Germline lookup yields CDR1 MNHNY and CDR2 SVGAGI (reference sequence). The CDR3 sequence: CASRTPQGSQETQYF. CDR3 in DNA: TGTGCCAGCAGAACCCCTCAGGGCAGCCAAGAGACCCAGTACTTC.

This chain connects TRBV15 to TRBJ2-3; 13 bases fit TRBD2. The CDR3 extends over 17 amino acids. Germline V lookup: CDR1 LNHNV, CDR2 YYDKDF (reference sequence). Germline trimming cut 3 bases from V and 7 bases from J; bases unmatched to any gene: 10. CDR3 amino acids: CATSSRRTSGSQNTQYF. Written as DNA, the CDR3 is TGTGCCACCAGCAGTCGGAGGACTAGCGGGAGTCAGAATACGCAGTATTTT. Full variable domain (rest looked up from reference TRBV15 and TRBJ2-3): DAMVIQNPRYQVTQFGKPVTLSCSQTLNHNVMYWYQQKSSQAPKLLFHYYDKDFNNEADTPDNFQSRRPNTSFCFLDIRSPGLGDTAMYLCATSSRRTSGSQNTQYFGPGTRLTVL.

This sequence joins TRBV7-9 and TRBJ2-3, with D tentatively TRBD2 (6 bases). CDR1 is SEHNR and CDR2 is FQNEAQ in the germline V gene (reference sequence). This CDR3 contains 16 residues. V was pared by 5 bases and J by 6 bases, with 21 bases between. CDR3 in DNA: TGTGCCAGCAGCCCCCGGGACTCGCCTTATCGGGATACGCAGTATTTT. This gives the protein CASSPRDSPYRDTQYF.